These T cell receptor beta chains were read from a single sample in a study of blood T cells in healthy people across ages. TCRdb redid the calling of the 5' RACE reads with MiXCR, one entry per CDR3 protein. The sample has 600,000 or so distinct CDR3 sequences; around a fifth are singletons. Sequences were obtained from blood. Receptors originate from a man aged 65 to 79 in good health. Each CDR3 is given with its conserved first and last residue.

v_gene	j_gene	CDR3aa
TRBV28	TRBJ2-4	CASSLAGEDIQYF
TRBV7-2	TRBJ2-7	CASSLVGLGNEQYF
TRBV7-8	TRBJ1-3	CASSRNQGLGNTIYF
TRBV5-1	TRBJ2-1	CASSWRGMDNEQFF
TRBV7-6	TRBJ2-3	CASSLWVDTQYF
TRBV28	.	CASSLDGSYEQYF
TRBV6-2/TRBV6-3	TRBJ2-3	CASSGTRGADTQYF
TRBV3-1	TRBJ2-2	CASSQELGVPGSGPGELFF
TRBV2	TRBJ2-7	CASSATLLGYEQYF
TRBV28	TRBJ2-7	CASSSSSGASSYEQYF
TRBV7-9	TRBJ2-7	CASSPGTSGNFYEQYF
TRBV7-9	TRBJ1-1	CASNLPGSTEASF
TRBV3-1	TRBJ1-1	CASSQLRGLAFF
TRBV23-1	TRBJ2-2	CASSQFLKIRDDRPTGELFF
TRBV12-3/TRBV12-4	TRBJ1-1	CASTSTGGVFEAFF
TRBV4-1	TRBJ2-3	CASSFTLGLDTRYF
TRBV27	.	CASSPWASGSLYEQYF
TRBV20-1	TRBJ2-3	CSASRLAVSTDTQYF
TRBV9	TRBJ1-6	CASSVETGQNSPLHF
TRBV27	TRBJ2-1	CASSLSGVRSYNEQFF
TRBV12-3/TRBV12-4	TRBJ2-5	CASSNSQTQYF
TRBV5-1	TRBJ2-1	CASSSIAGESYNEQFF
TRBV7-2	TRBJ2-7	CASSPRDGYGVCEQYF
TRBV3-1	TRBJ2-7	CASSPRQTYEQYF
TRBV6-1	TRBJ2-5	CASSGTLREVSNQGAQYF
TRBV11-2	.	CASSGAGTSGIIYEQYF
TRBV5-1	TRBJ2-1	CASSWTFSYNEQFF
TRBV20-1	TRBJ2-5	CSARGLGLKTQYF
TRBV2	TRBJ1-6	CASSYRGPSSPLHF